One sample yielded the 21 T cell receptor beta chains listed below, sequenced in a study of blood T cell repertoires in COVID-19. Method: immunoSEQ multiplex PCR; TCRdb's copy keeps in-frame clones and lacks some. The table records some 500,000 clones, approximately 87% of them present only once. The sequencing input was PBMCs or T cells enriched from blood (not recorded which). Receptor source: a woman aged 40 to 50 who had recovered from COVID-19.

CDR3 DNA: TGCGCCAGCAGCCAAGCCAGGGGTGGAAACACCATATATTTT. Its protein product is CASSQARGGNTIYF. The chain has TRBV4-3 and TRBJ1-3, with a weak D call TRBD1 (6 bases). Germline V gives CDR1 LGHNA, CDR2 YSLEER. The V gene lost 1 base and the J gene lost 3 bases, with 7 bases spanning the gap. The CDR3 sequence is 14 residues long.

V gene TRBV2 combines with J gene TRBJ1-3, with D tentatively TRBD1 (5 bases). V was clipped by 7 bases and J by 4 bases, with 14 bases between them. Germline CDR1 SNHLY, CDR2 FYNNEI. The CDR3 extends over 14 amino acids. CDR3 sequence: CASTGGSLGNTIYF. CDR3 coding DNA: TGTGCCAGCACCGGGGGAAGTCTAGGAAACACCATATATTTT.

Only a few counts were recorded for this clone. The chain employs TRBV2 and TRBJ2-7; TRBD1 aligns across 9 bases. Germline assignment: CDR1 SNHLY and CDR2 FYNNEI. CDR3 length: 12 amino acids. Trimming at V came to 5 bases and at J to 6 bases, leaving 2 bases not matched to a gene. CDR3 amino acids: CASSWTGAEQYF. The CDR3 nucleotides read TGTGCCAGCAGTTGGACAGGGGCCGAGCAGTACTTC.

The chain links TRBV19 to TRBJ2-4; D unresolved. Germline V gives CDR1 LNHDA, CDR2 SQIVND (reference sequence). V lost 3 bases and J lost 0, with 18 bases in between. This CDR3 is built from 18 residues. The CDR3 DNA follows: TGTGCCAGTAGTATTCGATTTTCGTACAGTGGAGCCAAAAACATTCAGTACTTC. This sequence encodes CASSIRFSYSGAKNIQYF.

V usage is TRBV27 and J usage is TRBJ1-2; 11 positions match TRBD1. CDR3 length equals 18 residues. Looked up from germline, CDR1 is MNHEY and CDR2 is SMNVEV (reference sequence). Losses at the gene ends were 3 bases for V and 6 bases for J; bases not matched to a gene: 15. The CDR3 bases are TGTGCCAGCAGTTTGGGGCCCGGGACAGGGGGTGAAACGCATGGCTACACCTTC. It specifies CASSLGPGTGGETHGYTF.

J is TRBJ2-3 and V is TRBV9, with a tentative D call TRBD2 (6 bases). The germline V gene encodes CDR1 SGDLS and CDR2 YYNGEE. Trimming shortened V by 0 bases and J by 1 base, and 15 bases separated the two germline ends. The CDR3 extends over 17 amino acids. CDR3: CASSVAGVRVGTDTQYF. CDR3 coding DNA: TGTGCCAGCAGCGTAGCGGGAGTAAGGGTTGGCACAGATACGCAGTATTTT.

This clone has just one count. The J gene is TRBJ1-4, the V gene TRBV7-2; D unresolved. V lost 2 bases, J lost 8 bases, and 12 bases lay in between. The CDR3 contains 14 residues. The germline gives CDR1 SGHTA, CDR2 FQGNSA. The CDR3 loop reads CASSLFGLEEKLFF. CDR3 in DNA: TGTGCCAGCAGCTTATTTGGTCTCGAGGAAAAACTGTTTTTT.

The chain employs TRBV4-1 and TRBJ1-2; D remains ambiguous. Germline lookup yields CDR1 MGHRA and CDR2 YSYEKL. The V and J ends lost 0 bases and 2 bases respectively, with 10 bases between them. The CDR3 length is 15 residues. CDR3 loop: CASSQEVRGNYGYTF. CDR3 in DNA: TGCGCCAGCAGCCAAGAGGTACGAGGAAACTATGGCTACACCTTC.

The chain employs TRBV19 and TRBJ2-1; the match to TRBD2 covers 11 bases. The germline V gene encodes CDR1 LNHDA and CDR2 SQIVND (reference sequence). This CDR3 is 15 amino acids long. V was clipped by 7 bases and J by 4 bases; unmatched bases: 6. For the CDR3, the DNA is TGTGCCAGTATCGCAACTAGCGGGGGTTACAATGAGCAGTTCTTC. This gives the protein CASIATSGGYNEQFF.

The CDR3 is CASSYIPGTVVHSPLHF. CDR3 DNA sequence: TGTGCCAGCAGCTACATTCCCGGGACAGTGGTTCATTCACCCCTCCACTTT. The chain employs TRBV5-5 and TRBJ1-6; 7 positions agree with TRBD1. Per the germline V gene, CDR1 is SGHKS and CDR2 is YYEKEE (reference sequence). The CDR3 loop spans 17 amino acids. After removal of 3 bases from V and 8 bases from J, the junction contained 14 bases not matched to a gene.

This clone was recorded once. This sequence joins TRBV7-6 and TRBJ2-1, with TRBD1 matching 8 bases. The CDR3 runs to 13 residues. Per germline, CDR1 SGHVS and CDR2 FNYEAQ. The V and J ends lost 1 base and 9 bases, in that order; junction bases with no gene match: 2. CDR3 loop: CASSLGTGSEQFF. The CDR3 nucleotides read TGTGCCAGCAGCTTAGGGACAGGGAGTGAGCAGTTCTTC.

J is TRBJ1-1 and V is TRBV3-1 (or the pseudogene TRBV3-2), with D tentatively TRBD1 (5 bases). From germline, CDR1 is LGHDT and CDR2 YNNKEL (reference sequence). V lost 0 bases and J 11 bases, leaving 16 bases between the germline ends. This CDR3 contains 14 residues. The CDR3 DNA sequence: TGTGCCAGCAGCCAAGATCACGCAGGGTCGGCCGCTTTCTTT. This encodes CASSQDHAGSAAFF.

V is TRBV9 and J is TRBJ2-7; 10 bases map to TRBD1. This CDR3 is 16 amino acids long. V shed 0 bases, J shed 2 bases, and the junction held 5 bases outside the gene matches. Germline V gene lookup returns CDR1 SGDLS and CDR2 YYNGEE. This chain's CDR3 is CASSVAGQGGPYEQYF. Here the CDR3 DNA reads TGTGCCAGCAGCGTAGCCGGACAGGGGGGTCCCTACGAGCAGTACTTC.

The chain is built from TRBV10-3 and TRBJ2-2; 8 bases agree with TRBD1. Trimming at V came to 7 bases and at J to 5 bases, leaving 12 bases not matched to a gene. CDR1 is ENHRY, CDR2 SYGVKD, per germline. This CDR3 spans 16 amino acids. CDR3 sequence (DNA): TGTGCCATCACCGGCCGGGGGACAGGTGGTACCGGGGAGCTGTTTTTT. Translating gives CAITGRGTGGTGELFF.

The gene calls are TRBV19 and TRBJ2-2, with TRBD1 matching over 9 bases. The CDR3 spans 18 residues. Germline V CDR1 and CDR2: LNHDA, SQIVND (reference sequence). For the CDR3, the DNA is TGTGCAGCTAAATCCGGGACAGGGTCCCCCATAGGGGTCGGGGAGCTGTTTTTT. Encoded protein: CAAKSGTGSPIGVGELFF.

The gene calls are TRBV3-1 (or the pseudogene TRBV3-2) and TRBJ1-2, with 11 bases that match TRBD1. J gave up 7 bases and V 4 bases, and 5 bases lay outside the gene matches. CDR1 and CDR2 (germline): LGHDT, YNNKEL (reference sequence). This CDR3 region has 14 residues. CDR3 nucleotide sequence: TGTGCCAGCAGCCTTGGGACAGGGGGACTTGGCTACACCTTC. It translates to CASSLGTGGLGYTF.

In regard to this clone: This same CDR3 is encoded by further DNA sequences in the sample. The CDR3 DNA is TGTGCCAGCAGCTTAGATGGGACAGGCGGGTGGACTGAAGCTTTCTTT. Encoded protein: CASSLDGTGGWTEAFF. The rearrangement uses TRBV11-3 and TRBJ1-1, with TRBD1 matching 8 bases. CDR1 is SGHNT, CDR2 YENEEA, per germline. This CDR3 comprises 16 residues. Losses at the gene ends were 0 bases for V and 5 bases for J; bases not matched to a gene: 8.

The chain links TRBV4-3 to TRBJ2-5; TRBD1 matches 8 bases. J gave up 5 bases and V 0 bases, and 5 bases lay outside the gene matches. This CDR3 region has 15 residues. The germline V gene has CDR1 LGHNA and CDR2 YSLEER. CDR3 loop: CASSQDRTGRETQYF. As DNA, the CDR3 is TGCGCCAGCAGCCAAGATCGGACAGGGCGGGAGACCCAGTACTTC.

The chain joins TRBV6-5 to TRBJ1-1; no reliable D call. Germline loops: CDR1 MNHEY, CDR2 SVGAGI. The CDR3 spans 12 residues. The V gene lost 3 bases and the J gene lost 7 bases, with 9 bases spanning the gap. The CDR3 DNA reads TGTGCCAGCAGTTATATCGCCGGTGAAGCTTTCTTT. This encodes CASSYIAGEAFF.

This clone showed up just once. A read error may produce the germline difference seen at one junction end. The chain combines TRBV19 with TRBJ1-1, with 10 bases aligning to TRBD1. The germline V gene encodes CDR1 LNHDA and CDR2 SQIVND (reference sequence). This CDR3 spans 13 amino acids. The CDR3 DNA follows: TGTGCCAGTAGTTTAGACAGGGGGCTTGAAGCTTTCTTT. It specifies CASSLDRGLEAFF.

The chain employs TRBV7-2 and TRBJ1-4; maybe TRBD1 (6 bases). CDR3 length: 15 amino acids. Germline V gene data show CDR1 as SGHTA and CDR2 as FQGNSA. V dropped 5 bases and J dropped 7 bases, with 17 bases sitting between them. The chain's CDR3 is CASSLGQPFGEKLFF. CDR3 DNA sequence: TGTGCCAGCAGCCTCGGACAGCCCTTTGGTGAAAAACTGTTTTTT.